This is a list of T cell receptor beta chains from one sample in a study of vaccination effects on CD4 cells after COVID-19. These receptors have no identified antigens. Only in-frame clones appear in the TCRdb table, and some are missing; sequencing was by immunoSEQ multiplex PCR. Of 40,000 to 45,000 clones in the sample, around 80% were seen once. Sequenced material: CD4+ T cells from PBMCs cultured without peptide, taken after COVID-19 vaccination. These receptors all stem from a human donor who had a prior SARS-CoV-2 infection. The CDR3 runs from the conserved cysteine through the conserved F or W. Fields, in order: CDR3 DNA, CDR3 protein, D gene, V gene, clone size, J gene. The D gene is left open where the match is weak. Only part of the rows carry a size: once, few, many, or a class if the clone is expanded.

CDR3nt: TGTGCCAGCAGCTTAGAGTTCAGGGGAAGAGAGACCCAGTACTTC
CDR3aa: CASSLEFRGRETQYF
d_gene: -
v_gene: TRBV7-6
abundance: -
j_gene: TRBJ2-5

CDR3nt: TGCGCCAGCAGCTTTGCAGATACGCAGTATTTT
CDR3aa: CASSFADTQYF
d_gene: -
v_gene: TRBV5-1
abundance: -
j_gene: TRBJ2-3

CDR3nt: TGTGCCAGCTCACCACGCACGGGACAGGGTTTTGAATCGCGTCCCTACGAGCAGTACTTC
CDR3aa: CASSPRTGQGFESRPYEQYF
d_gene: TRBD1
v_gene: TRBV18
abundance: -
j_gene: TRBJ2-7

CDR3nt: TGCAGTGCGAGAGACAGAAACACCATATATTTT
CDR3aa: CSARDRNTIYF
d_gene: -
v_gene: TRBV20-1
abundance: -
j_gene: TRBJ1-3

CDR3nt: TGCGCCAGCAGCTTGAGGACTGGGGGGACAGATACGCAGTATTTT
CDR3aa: CASSLRTGGTDTQYF
d_gene: -
v_gene: TRBV5-1
abundance: -
j_gene: TRBJ2-3

CDR3nt: TGTGCCAGCTCACCCTCGTTGGTAGCGGGCGCCATGTACGAGCAGTACTTC
CDR3aa: CASSPSLVAGAMYEQYF
d_gene: TRBD2
v_gene: TRBV18
abundance: -
j_gene: TRBJ2-7

CDR3nt: TGTGCCAGTAGTATAGGACTTGGTATTGGGTACAATGAGCAGTTCTTC
CDR3aa: CASSIGLGIGYNEQFF
d_gene: -
v_gene: TRBV19
abundance: once
j_gene: TRBJ2-1

CDR3nt: TGTGCCAGCAGCCGAGACAGGAACTATGGCTACACCTTC
CDR3aa: CASSRDRNYGYTF
d_gene: -
v_gene: TRBV12-3/TRBV12-4
abundance: -
j_gene: TRBJ1-2

CDR3nt: TGTGCCAGCAGTTGGCCCAGGGGGGCGGACACCATATATTTT
CDR3aa: CASSWPRGADTIYF
d_gene: TRBD1
v_gene: TRBV6-5
abundance: -
j_gene: TRBJ1-3

CDR3nt: TGTGCCAGCAGCTTGTTGAGTTGGGGACTAGCTATGAATGAGCAGTTCTTC
CDR3aa: CASSLLSWGLAMNEQFF
d_gene: TRBD2
v_gene: TRBV5-6
abundance: -
j_gene: TRBJ2-1

CDR3nt: TGTGCCAGCAGTTTAACAGGGTGGGGGAACACTGAAGCTTTCTTT
CDR3aa: CASSLTGWGNTEAFF
d_gene: -
v_gene: TRBV6-5
abundance: -
j_gene: TRBJ1-1

CDR3nt: TGTGCCAGCAGCCAATTTGGAAACACCATATATTTT
CDR3aa: CASSQFGNTIYF
d_gene: -
v_gene: TRBV3-1/TRBV3-2
abundance: -
j_gene: TRBJ1-3

CDR3nt: TGCGCCAGCAGCCACGGAGATAGCGGGGACACCACAGATACGCAGTATTTT
CDR3aa: CASSHGDSGDTTDTQYF
d_gene: TRBD2
v_gene: TRBV5-1
abundance: -
j_gene: TRBJ2-3

CDR3nt: TGTGCTAGTGGTTTGGTATCTGGGGAATTAAGGGACACTGAAGCTTTCTTT
CDR3aa: CASGLVSGELRDTEAFF
d_gene: -
v_gene: TRBV12-5
abundance: few
j_gene: TRBJ1-1

CDR3nt: TGTGCCATCAGCACAGGGGACTCCTACGAGCAGTACTTC
CDR3aa: CAISTGDSYEQYF
d_gene: TRBD1
v_gene: TRBV10-3
abundance: -
j_gene: TRBJ2-7

CDR3nt: TGTGCCAGTAGTATCAGAGCAGGGGGCAGTCAGCCCCAGCATTTT
CDR3aa: CASSIRAGGSQPQHF
d_gene: TRBD1
v_gene: TRBV19
abundance: -
j_gene: TRBJ1-5

CDR3nt: TGTGCCAGCAGCTTAGAGGACGGGCGGACAGCACCTAATGAAAAACTGTTTTTT
CDR3aa: CASSLEDGRTAPNEKLFF
d_gene: -
v_gene: TRBV11-3
abundance: -
j_gene: TRBJ1-4

CDR3nt: TGTGCCAGCAGCCCCGGGCTAGCGGAAGAGACCCAGTACTTC
CDR3aa: CASSPGLAEETQYF
d_gene: TRBD2
v_gene: TRBV7-9
abundance: -
j_gene: TRBJ2-5

CDR3nt: TGCGCCAGCAGCTTGGATGGGGCTCGGGAAAAACTGTTTTTT
CDR3aa: CASSLDGAREKLFF
d_gene: -
v_gene: TRBV5-1
abundance: -
j_gene: TRBJ1-4

CDR3nt: TGTGCCAGCAGCTTCTCAGGGGGGACCGGGGAGCTGTTTTTT
CDR3aa: CASSFSGGTGELFF
d_gene: -
v_gene: TRBV7-3
abundance: -
j_gene: TRBJ2-2

CDR3nt: TGTGCCAGCAGCGTAGGAGGGGGGTCCTCGCAAGAGACCCAGTACTTC
CDR3aa: CASSVGGGSSQETQYF
d_gene: -
v_gene: TRBV9
abundance: -
j_gene: TRBJ2-5

CDR3nt: TGTGCCAGCAGCGCCGGGACTAGCGGGACACAAGGGAAGACGTACTTC
CDR3aa: CASSAGTSGTQGKTYF
d_gene: TRBD2
v_gene: TRBV2
abundance: -
j_gene: TRBJ2-7

CDR3nt: TGTGCCAGCAGCCCCTCTTGGGACAGGGTATACAATGAGCAGTTCTTC
CDR3aa: CASSPSWDRVYNEQFF
d_gene: TRBD1
v_gene: TRBV7-2
abundance: -
j_gene: TRBJ2-1

CDR3nt: TGTGCCAGCAGCTTGATCTTGGCCGGGAGGGATGAAAAACTGTTTTTT
CDR3aa: CASSLILAGRDEKLFF
d_gene: -
v_gene: TRBV5-6
abundance: few
j_gene: TRBJ1-4

CDR3nt: TGTGCCAGCAGTGATAAGGCCGGGGAAAGCAATCAGCCCCAGCATTTT
CDR3aa: CASSDKAGESNQPQHF
d_gene: -
v_gene: TRBV6-1
abundance: -
j_gene: TRBJ1-5